This paragraph covers one TCR beta chain sequence. What it binds is not known. Read data end 3 residues before the CDR3 end; the end is taken from the germline J gene. Measured with immunoSEQ multiplex PCR; TCRdb has only the in-frame clones, and not every one. This sample's clone table lists some 52,000 clones. The germline CDR1 and CDR2 sequences are WNHNN and SYGVQD (reference sequence). The CDR3 loop spans 13 amino acids. These data belong to a study of Tregs in tolerant kidney transplant recipients. Overall study results and limits: Donor-specific Treg expansion exceeded global Treg expansion in tolerant patients, suggesting antigen drive. Tregs expanded with activated donor B cells seemed most donor-specific.

Unstimulated Tregs (CD4+CD25+CD127-) and CD4+CD25- non-Tregs were sorted from PBMCs. The starting material was CD4+ T cells from blood, obtained before the transplant. This clonotype originated in a human donor who received a combined kidney and bone marrow transplant. V usage is TRBV10-1 and J usage is TRBJ2-3; TRBD1 is a possible D gene (6 bases). CDR3 DNA, as far as it was read: TGCGCCAGCAGTGAGTCTAAACAGGGCACG. This codes for CASSESKQGT. The whole CDR3 sequence reads CASSESKQGTQYF.